This record concerns one T cell receptor (beta chain) sequence. Its antigen is not identified. These data belong to a study of cytomegalovirus exposure and HLA in healthy donors. Germline loops: CDR1 MGHDK, CDR2 SYGVNS. The junction had 6 bases not matched to a gene; V was cut back by 4 bases and J by 2 bases. This CDR3 spans 15 amino acids. The PCR had 60 Vbeta and 13 Jbeta primers. Here immunoSEQ multiplex PCR was the method, and the copy in TCRdb shows in-frame clones only, minus some. The sample records 150,000 to 200,000 clones, under 80% being singletons. Study conclusions and caveats: Reported results showed that the classifier diagnosed cytomegalovirus status with high specificity and sensitivity. As a later analysis showed, several of the most significant clusters appeared to be linked to common viral pathogens.

The rearrangement links TRBV25-1 to TRBJ2-3; TRBD2 matches at 7 bases. This sequence was found in a female donor in good health and CMV-seronegative. Material for sequencing was PBMCs. CDR3 DNA sequence: TGTGCCAGCAGTGGCGGCGGGAGCTACACAGATACGCAGTATTTT. Translation gives CASSGGGSYTDTQYF.